Here is one TCR beta chain with its context. Source study methods: Reference gene primer amplification in the assay estimated nucleated cell counts. The protocol was immunoSEQ multiplex PCR, while the TCRdb copy is restricted to in-frame clones and leaves out a portion. For V, J and clone size, that table is used; D and trimming come from the DNA. This repertoire shows about 80,000 clones, around 88% found once; its top ten account for more than 5.5%. CDR3 length equals 14 residues. The V gene lost 1 base and the J gene lost 0 bases, with 4 bases spanning the gap. Looked up from germline, CDR1 is LGHDT and CDR2 is YNNKEL (reference sequence). This sample is part of a study of blood T cell repertoires in COVID-19. Study background: The United States, Italy and Spain supplied acute and convalescent COVID-19 samples. The analysed material was cDNA or gDNA that came from T cells, B-cell-depleted T cells, or PBMCs.

The source of this sequence is a woman aged 80 or over with acute or convalescent COVID-19. The genes are TRBV3-1 (or the pseudogene TRBV3-2) and TRBJ1-5; no clear D gene. Input material: peripheral blood. CDR3: CASSQVNSNQPQHF. CDR3 nucleotide sequence: TGTGCCAGCAGCCAAGTAAATAGCAATCAGCCCCAGCATTTT.